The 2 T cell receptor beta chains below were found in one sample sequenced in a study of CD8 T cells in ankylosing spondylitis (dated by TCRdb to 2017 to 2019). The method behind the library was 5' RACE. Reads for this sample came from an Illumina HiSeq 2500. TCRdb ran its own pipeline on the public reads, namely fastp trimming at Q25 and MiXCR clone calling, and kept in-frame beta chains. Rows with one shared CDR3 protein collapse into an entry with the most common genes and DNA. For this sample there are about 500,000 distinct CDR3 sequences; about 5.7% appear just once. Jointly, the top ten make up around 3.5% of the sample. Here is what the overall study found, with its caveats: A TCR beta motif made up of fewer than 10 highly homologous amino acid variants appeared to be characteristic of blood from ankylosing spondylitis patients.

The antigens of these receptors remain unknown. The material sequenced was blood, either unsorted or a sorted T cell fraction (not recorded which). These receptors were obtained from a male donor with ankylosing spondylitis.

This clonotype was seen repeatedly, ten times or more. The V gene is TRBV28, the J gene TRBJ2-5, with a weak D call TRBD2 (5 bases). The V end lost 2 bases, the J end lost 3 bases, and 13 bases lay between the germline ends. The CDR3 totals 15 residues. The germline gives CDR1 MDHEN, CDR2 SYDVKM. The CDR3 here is CASSLPFSGKETQYF. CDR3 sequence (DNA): TGTGCCAGCAGTTTACCGTTTTCCGGGAAAGAGACCCAGTACTTC.

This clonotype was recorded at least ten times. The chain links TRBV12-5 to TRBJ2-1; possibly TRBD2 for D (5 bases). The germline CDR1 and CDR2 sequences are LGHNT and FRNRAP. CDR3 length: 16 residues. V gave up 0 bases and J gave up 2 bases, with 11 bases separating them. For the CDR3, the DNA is TGTGCTAGTGGTTTGGTAACTAGTTCCCCCTACAATGAGCAGTTCTTC. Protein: CASGLVTSSPYNEQFF.